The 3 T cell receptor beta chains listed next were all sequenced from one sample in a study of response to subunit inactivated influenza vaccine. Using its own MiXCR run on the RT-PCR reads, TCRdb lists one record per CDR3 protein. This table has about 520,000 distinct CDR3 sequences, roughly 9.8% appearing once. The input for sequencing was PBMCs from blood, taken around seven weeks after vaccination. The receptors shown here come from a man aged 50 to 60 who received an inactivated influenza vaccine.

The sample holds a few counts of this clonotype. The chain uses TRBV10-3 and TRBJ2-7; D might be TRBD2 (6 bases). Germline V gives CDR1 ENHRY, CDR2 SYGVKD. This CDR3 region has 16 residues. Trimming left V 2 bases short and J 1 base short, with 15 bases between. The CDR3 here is CAISEAGSGISYEQYF. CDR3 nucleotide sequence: TGTGCCATCAGTGAGGCGGGTAGCGGTATTTCCTACGAGCAGTACTTC.

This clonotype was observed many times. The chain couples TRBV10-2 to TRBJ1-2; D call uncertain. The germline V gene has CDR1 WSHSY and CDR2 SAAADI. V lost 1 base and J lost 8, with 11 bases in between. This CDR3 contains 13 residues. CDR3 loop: CASSEWSSMGYTF. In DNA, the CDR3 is TGCGCCAGCAGTGAGTGGTCCTCCATGGGCTACACCTTC.

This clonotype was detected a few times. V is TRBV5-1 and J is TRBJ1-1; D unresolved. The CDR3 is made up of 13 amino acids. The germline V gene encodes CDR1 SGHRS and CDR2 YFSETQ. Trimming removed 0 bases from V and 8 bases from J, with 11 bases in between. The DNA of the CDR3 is TGCGCCAGCAGCTTGGGGCAGGACCGCGAAGCTTTCTTT. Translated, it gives CASSLGQDREAFF.